This entry lists 18 T cell receptor beta chains sequenced from one sample in a study of CXCR3-negative and CXCR3-positive naive CD8 T cells. Libraries were UMI-labeled 5' RACE TRB cDNA. TCRdb reprocessed the 5' RACE reads; each CDR3 protein has one entry and no DNA is given. The clone table shows roughly 90,000 distinct CDR3 sequences, with the ten largest holding around 1.7%. The specimen sequenced was naive CXCR3- CD8+ T cells from blood. Sample subset: CD45RO-CCR7+CD27+CD95- naive CD8+ T cells lacking CXCR3 (TNR3-). Receptors were obtained from a human donor in good health. Some clones in this sample may be carry-over from other donors' samples.

The V and J genes are TRBV11-1 and TRBJ2-7. This CDR3 spans 13 amino acids. The germline CDR1 and CDR2 sequences are SGHAT and FQDESV (reference sequence). The CDR3 loop reads CASSLKSSYEQYF.

This chain connects TRBV30 to TRBJ2-2; TCRdb's D gene call, TRBD2, goes unchecked for lack of DNA. The CDR3 is 18 residues long. Germline V gene sequence: CDR1 GTSNPN, CDR2 SVGIG (reference sequence). The CDR3 reads CASWTSGGAGFSAGELFF.

The chain carries TRBV12-3 or TRBV12-4 and TRBJ2-1; the D gene TCRdb calls, TRBD2, cannot be checked with no DNA. The CDR3 runs 12 residues. CDR3 region: CASTSPPKRGIF.

This rearrangement joins TRBV2 to TRBJ2-1. CDR3 size: 13 residues. Germline assignment: CDR1 SNHLY and CDR2 FYNNEI. CDR3 sequence: CASSAELYNEQFF.

This sequence joins TRBV7-2 and TRBJ2-1; TCRdb reports TRBD2, a call that lacks DNA to check it against. Germline lookup yields CDR1 SGHTA and CDR2 FQGNSA. The CDR3 has 19 amino acids. This CDR3 reads CASRPTSGGASSLVNEQFF. The full variable domain, its missing parts supplied by reference TRBV7-2 and TRBJ2-1, is GAGVSQSPSNKVTEKGKDVELRCDPISGHTALYWYRQSLGQGLEFLIYFQGNSAPDKSGLPSDRFSAERTGGSVSTLTIQRTQQEDSAVYLCASRPTSGGASSLVNEQFFGPGTRLTVL.

The chain carries TRBV7-9 and TRBJ2-7; TCRdb lists TRBD2, though no DNA is available to test this call. This CDR3 region has 15 residues. The germline gives CDR1 SEHNR, CDR2 FQNEAQ (reference sequence). The CDR3 protein is CASSLEEALYYEQYF. The full variable domain, in which reference TRBV7-9 and TRBJ2-7 provide the parts outside the CDR3, is DTGVSQNPRHKITKRGQNVTFRCDPISEHNRLYWYRQTLGQGPEFLTYFQNEAQLEKSRLLSDRFSAERPKGSFSTLEIQRTEQGDSAMYLCASSLEEALYYEQYFGPGTRLTVT.

This sequence joins TRBV6-5 and TRBJ2-5; TCRdb gives TRBD1 as the D gene, but with no DNA this cannot be confirmed. In germline, CDR1 is MNHEY, CDR2 SVGAGI. The CDR3 consists of 14 residues. Here the CDR3 reads CASSPPGGWKTQYF.

The chain recombines TRBV6-2 or TRBV6-3 with TRBJ2-2; as DNA is missing, the TRBD2 call by TCRdb cannot be tested. The CDR3 sequence is 14 residues long. In germline, CDR1 is MNHEY, CDR2 SVGEGT. CDR3 sequence: CASSYSASGGELFF.

The chain combines TRBV12-3 or TRBV12-4 with TRBJ2-7; TCRdb's D call of TRBD1 is untestable without DNA. This CDR3 is built from 16 residues. CDR3 loop: CASSLGQGPNSYEQYF.

The chain joins TRBV7-9 to TRBJ2-3. Germline CDR1 SEHNR, CDR2 FQNEAQ (reference sequence). The CDR3 runs to 16 residues. The CDR3 protein is CASSFVFGSSTDTQYF.

The chain carries TRBV20-1 and TRBJ1-5; with no DNA, the TCRdb D assignment of TRBD1 cannot be verified. CDR3 length: 16 amino acids. The germline V gene encodes CDR1 DFQATT and CDR2 SNEGSKA (reference sequence). CDR3 protein: CSASPGISLHNQPQHF.

The chain couples TRBV9 to TRBJ2-7; TCRdb gives TRBD2 as the D gene, but with no DNA this cannot be confirmed. CDR3 size: 14 residues. Germline assignment: CDR1 SGDLS and CDR2 YYNGEE. This chain's CDR3 is CASSPSSGTYEQYF.

V and J are TRBV19 and TRBJ1-2; lacking DNA, the TRBD1 call made by TCRdb goes unchecked. Germline-derived CDR1 and CDR2 are LNHDA and SQIVND (reference sequence). This CDR3 region has 15 residues. The CDR3 region is CASRNTDRGLNGYTF.

The chain combines TRBV28 with TRBJ2-1; with no DNA, the TCRdb D assignment of TRBD2 cannot be verified. Germline values: CDR1 MDHEN, CDR2 SYDVKM. The CDR3 loop spans 16 amino acids. CDR3 amino acids: CASSLVPLAAYNEQFF.

The rearrangement links TRBV29-1 to TRBJ2-7; TCRdb indicates TRBD1, and absent DNA this call remains unverified. CDR1 SQVTM and CDR2 ANQGSEA come from the germline V gene. The length of the CDR3 is 12 residues. CDR3 region: CSVTQATYEQYF.

CDR3 region: CASSSGTSGPQETQYF. This chain connects TRBV5-8 to TRBJ2-5; as DNA is missing, the TRBD2 call by TCRdb cannot be tested. The germline V gene has CDR1 SGHTS and CDR2 YDEGEE. This CDR3 has 16 amino acids.

The chain uses TRBV7-9 and TRBJ2-5; TCRdb designates TRBD1, a call that cannot be tested without DNA. This CDR3 region has 14 residues. The germline gives CDR1 SEHNR, CDR2 FQNEAQ (reference sequence). The CDR3 loop is CASSHPDREETQYF.

CDR3 loop: CAWSTGTLNTEAFF. The rearrangement joins TRBV30 to TRBJ1-1; there is no DNA to check the TCRdb D call of TRBD1. The CDR3 sequence is 14 residues long. CDR1 GTSNPN and CDR2 SVGIG come from the germline V gene (reference sequence).